This TCR beta chain was profiled in a study of T-cell reconstitution after alpha-beta-depleted transplantation in children. Study observations and caveats: It was reported that alpha-beta T cells came from several hundred expanded graft clones (about two months after transplant).

Preparing the TCRbeta library involved the use of unique molecular identifiers. MiXCR, applied by TCRdb to the PCR reads, yields one record per CDR3 protein. The table has hundreds of thousands of distinct CDR3 sequences, about 23% seen once. Concerning this clonotype: Its antigen remains unknown.

CDR3 length: 15 amino acids. Looked up from germline, CDR1 is KGHSH and CDR2 is LQKENI. The V end lost 6 bases, the J end lost 0 bases, and 15 bases lay between the germline ends. This rearrangement joins TRBV18 to TRBJ2-7; D tentatively fits TRBD1 or TRBD2 (5 bases each). The specimen comprised PBMCs, mostly from graft donor cells, sampled 360 days after TCRalphabeta/CD19-depleted stem cell transplant. The clonotype originates from a boy under two years old who had a stem cell transplant for acute myeloid leukemia, so the T cells may come from the graft donor. The CDR3 region has the DNA TGTGCCAGCTCTCAGAGCCAGGGAGCCTCCTACGAGCAGTACTTC. Translated: CASSQSQGASYEQYF. Looking up the rest from reference TRBV18 and TRBJ2-7 gives the full variable domain: NAGVMQNPRHLVRRRGQEARLRCSPMKGHSHVYWYRQLPEEGLKFMVYLQKENIIDESGMPKERFSAEFPKEGPSILRIQQVVRGDSAAYFCASSQSQGASYEQYFGPGTRLTVT.